The 21 T cell receptor beta chains given below trace back to one sample, sequenced in a study of OX40 agonist ivuxolimab in advanced cancers. The method was immunoSEQ multiplex PCR; TCRdb's version includes in-frame clones alone and lacks a portion of them. The sample lists almost 80,000 clones, about 84% occurring once. The starting material was CD4+ or CD8+ T cells sorted from blood, obtained in a trial of the OX40 agonist ivuxolimab. The receptors stem from an adult with an advanced solid tumor such as melanoma, head and neck, liver or kidney cancer.

This sequence joins TRBV7-6 and TRBJ1-5, with D possibly being TRBD1 (6 bases). V was pared by 1 base and J by 3 bases, with 10 bases between. Looked up from germline, CDR1 is SGHVS and CDR2 is FNYEAQ. The CDR3 extends over 15 amino acids. CDR3 amino acids: CASSLGQGYNQPQHF. The CDR3 coding sequence is TGTGCCAGCAGCTTAGGGCAGGGGTACAATCAGCCCCAGCATTTT.

A few counts support this clone. The chain recombines TRBV5-1 with TRBJ1-1; D gene uncertain. CDR3 length equals 13 residues. Between the trimmed V and J ends, which lost 4 bases and 3 bases, there was a span of 10 bases. CDR1 SGHRS and CDR2 YFSETQ come from the germline V gene. CDR3 nucleotide sequence: TGCGCCAGCAGCCGCGGGTTTGACACTGAAGCTTTCTTT. This encodes CASSRGFDTEAFF.

The chain recombines TRBV6-6 with TRBJ2-7, with 10 bases that match TRBD1. The ends lost 4 bases at V and 6 bases at J; junction bases unmatched: 9. Germline V lookup: CDR1 MNHNY, CDR2 SVGAGI (reference sequence). This CDR3 contains 15 residues. The CDR3 coding sequence is TGTGCCAGCAGTTTCACCGGGACAGGGGTTGGCGAGCAGTACGTC. Translated: CASSFTGTGVGEQYV.

The chain is built from TRBV9 and TRBJ1-1, with D perhaps TRBD1 (6 bases). The germline V and J ends were trimmed by 0 bases and 9 bases, with 12 bases remaining between them. The CDR3 contains 13 residues. The germline V gene has CDR1 SGDLS and CDR2 YYNGEE. The DNA of the CDR3 is TGTGCCAGCAGCGTAGCCGGGGGCTTGAAAGCTTTCTTT. It codes for CASSVAGGLKAFF.

The gene calls are TRBV27 and TRBJ1-5; D may be TRBD1 (5 bases). Germline V gene data show CDR1 as MNHEY and CDR2 as SMNVEV (reference sequence). V gave up 2 bases and J gave up 2 bases, with 13 bases separating them. CDR3 length: 16 residues. Written as DNA, the CDR3 is TGTGCCAGCAGTTTAGGAGGGGCTATCGGCAATCAGCCCCAGCATTTT. Protein product: CASSLGGAIGNQPQHF.

V and J are TRBV6-1 and TRBJ1-2; D gene ambiguous. Trimming removed 5 bases from V and 0 bases from J, with 13 bases in between. The CDR3 has 15 residues. Germline assignment: CDR1 MNHNS and CDR2 SASEGT. As DNA, the CDR3 is TGTGCCAGCAGTTTGAACCCGCAGACTAACTATGGCTACACCTTC. It is translated as CASSLNPQTNYGYTF.

The chain carries TRBV7-2 and TRBJ2-7; 10 bases are a match to TRBD2. From germline, CDR1 is SGHTA and CDR2 FQGNSA. The CDR3 has 16 residues. V trimming: 3 bases; J trimming: 2 bases; junction bases outside the gene matches: 7. In nucleotides, the CDR3 is TGTGCCAGCAGCTTGGACCGACTAGCGGGCCCCTACGAGCAGTACTTC. It encodes CASSLDRLAGPYEQYF.

The rearrangement uses TRBV6-5 and TRBJ2-3; no clear D. The CDR3 has 12 amino acids. In germline, CDR1 is MNHEY, CDR2 SVGAGI. The V and J ends lost 8 bases and 2 bases respectively, with 8 bases between them. The CDR3 DNA sequence: TGTGCCAGCGGCAAAGCCACAGATACGCAGTATTTT. Its translation is CASGKATDTQYF.

The rearrangement links TRBV5-1 to TRBJ2-1; 9 nucleotides align to TRBD1. This CDR3 comprises 15 residues. Germline V gives CDR1 SGHRS, CDR2 YFSETQ. Trimming took 0 bases from V and 6 from J; bases not matched to a gene: 4. CDR3 nucleotide sequence: TGCGCCAGCAGCTTGGCCGGACAGGGGTTCAATGAGCAGTTCTTC. The encoded protein is CASSLAGQGFNEQFF.

The CDR3 nucleotides read TGTGCCAGCAGCTGGCCTGGGGACTACGAGCAGTACTTC. As protein: CASSWPGDYEQYF. The rearrangement links TRBV28 to TRBJ2-7, with D unclear. This CDR3 is 13 amino acids long. With 6 bases removed from V and 3 bases from J, the gap between germline ends came to 12 bases. From germline, CDR1 is MDHEN and CDR2 SYDVKM.

V and J are TRBV28 and TRBJ1-1; the D gene is possibly TRBD1 (6 bases). Trimming took 5 bases from V and 3 from J, leaving 16 bases between them. This CDR3 contains 15 residues. Per the germline V gene, CDR1 is MDHEN and CDR2 is SYDVKM. The CDR3: CASSIPQGADTEAFF. For the CDR3, the DNA is TGTGCCAGCAGTATACCACAGGGTGCGGACACTGAAGCTTTCTTT.

The gene calls are TRBV19 and TRBJ1-5; D possibly corresponds to TRBD1 (5 bases). The CDR3 is 15 residues long. Germline CDR1 and CDR2: LNHDA and SQIVND (reference sequence). Trimming removed 6 bases from V and 3 bases from J, with 15 bases in between. This CDR3 is CASRNGEGYNQPQHF. Here the CDR3 DNA reads TGTGCCAGTAGGAATGGCGAGGGGTACAATCAGCCCCAGCATTTT. The full variable domain, in which reference TRBV19 and TRBJ1-5 provide the parts outside the CDR3, is DGGITQSPKYLFRKEGQNVTLSCEQNLNHDAMYWYRQDPGQGLRLIYYSQIVNDFQKGDIAEGYSVSREKKESFPLTVTSAQKNPTAFYLCASRNGEGYNQPQHFGDGTRLSIL.

This clone has just one count. The rearrangement links TRBV6-6 to TRBJ2-2, with D hard to call. Germline V gene sequence: CDR1 MNHNY, CDR2 SVGAGI (reference sequence). The CDR3 is made up of 15 amino acids. The V end was cut by 4 bases, the J end by 5 bases, with 14 bases between. CDR3 coding DNA: TGTGCCAGCAGTTCAATCCGGGCGGTAACCGGGGAGCTGTTTTTT. This translates into CASSSIRAVTGELFF.

The chain couples TRBV5-6 to TRBJ2-7; no reliable D call. Germline V gene lookup returns CDR1 SGHDT and CDR2 YYEEEE. Between the trimmed V and J ends, which lost 1 base and 2 bases, there was a span of 7 bases. This CDR3 is built from 13 residues. The CDR3 sequence is CASSLYGTYEQYV. The CDR3 bases are TGTGCCAGCAGCTTGTACGGTACCTACGAGCAGTACGTC.

The chain combines TRBV2 with TRBJ1-1; no clear D gene. The CDR3 has 13 amino acids. The germline V and J ends were trimmed by 10 bases and 2 bases, with 14 bases remaining between them. Germline V CDR1 and CDR2: SNHLY, FYNNEI. CDR3 sequence (DNA): TGTGCCACCTCGACATCGCTTAACACTGAAGCTTTCTTT. This gives the protein CATSTSLNTEAFF.

Only a few counts were recorded for this clone. The chain couples TRBV29-1 to TRBJ1-1; weak D call: TRBD1 (5 bases). Germline lookup yields CDR1 SQVTM and CDR2 ANQGSEA. Trimming stripped 2 bases from V and 1 base from J, with 11 bases between. CDR3 length: 14 residues. The CDR3, as DNA: TGCAGCGTTGAACTACAGGAGAAGAACACTGAAGCTTTCTTT. It translates to CSVELQEKNTEAFF.

This clone occurred a few times. This chain uses TRBV7-2 with TRBJ1-1; 8 bases map to TRBD1. Germline V gives CDR1 SGHTA, CDR2 FQGNSA. The V and J ends lost 3 bases and 1 base, in that order; junction bases with no gene match: 4. CDR3 size: 15 residues. This CDR3 is CASSFRGRKNTEAFF. CDR3 DNA sequence: TGTGCCAGCAGCTTCAGGGGGCGCAAGAACACTGAAGCTTTCTTT. Variable domain in full (rest from reference TRBV7-2 and TRBJ1-1): GAGVSQSPSNKVTEKGKDVELRCDPISGHTALYWYRQSLGQGLEFLIYFQGNSAPDKSGLPSDRFSAERTGGSVSTLTIQRTQQEDSAVYLCASSFRGRKNTEAFFGQGTRLTVV.

The rearrangement links TRBV21-1 to TRBJ1-3; TRBD1 is taken as the D call from the table, unchecked against the DNA. TRBV21-1 is a listed pseudogene. The CDR3 consists of 18 residues. The DNA of the CDR3 is TGTGCCAGCAGCAAAGGGAGGGGGCCAGGGATCGAAAAGGACACCATATATTTT. Its translation: CASSKGRGPGIEKDTIYF.

This chain connects TRBV7-2 to TRBJ1-6; no reliable D call. Trimming removed 0 bases from V and 8 bases from J, with 23 bases in between. CDR1 SGHTA and CDR2 FQGNSA come from the germline V gene. The CDR3 is 19 amino acids. The CDR3 loop is CASSLAGGYGRTNYSPLHF. In DNA form, the CDR3 reads TGTGCCAGCAGCTTAGCGGGCGGCTATGGCCGGACCAATTATTCACCCCTCCACTTT.

This clone was observed a handful of times. V usage is TRBV5-1 and J usage is TRBJ1-1, with TRBD1 identical over 10 bases. This CDR3 is 14 amino acids long. CDR1 is SGHRS, CDR2 YFSETQ, per germline. V dropped 4 bases and J dropped 4; count of bases not matched to a gene: 4. The CDR3 region has the DNA TGCGCCAGCAGCCTGGGACAGGGGATCACTGAAGCTTTCTTT. Translation gives CASSLGQGITEAFF.

CDR3 nucleotide sequence: TGTGCCACCAGCAGAGATGGCCGGGGGGGCTATGGCTACACCTTC. Encoded protein: CATSRDGRGGYGYTF. J is TRBJ1-2 and V is TRBV15; weak D call: TRBD1 (5 bases). The CDR3 runs to 15 residues. Germline assignment: CDR1 LNHNV and CDR2 YYDKDF (reference sequence). V gave up 0 bases and J gave up 4 bases, with 12 bases separating them.